The present entry profiles one T cell receptor beta chain with its context. The data were obtained in a study of blood T cell repertoires in COVID-19. Study background: Donors in the United States, Italy and Spain gave samples during acute or convalescent COVID-19. Sources were T cells, B-cell-depleted T cells, or PBMCs; the material itself was cDNA or gDNA.

Per the study methods: Researchers report that nucleated cell counts were estimated from reference gene primer amplification. TCRdb keeps only in-frame clones here, not all; method: immunoSEQ multiplex PCR. For V, J and clone size, that table is used; D and trimming come from the DNA. The sample includes 200,000 to 300,000 clones, approximately 86% seen only once; the top ten take roughly 2%. The germline CDR1 and CDR2 sequences are SGHNT and YYREEE (reference sequence). This CDR3 is 16 amino acids long. The J segment lost 7 bases and the V segment lost 0 bases, leaving 8 bases of the junction unmatched.

This TCR came from a man aged 25-45 years with active or convalescent COVID-19. Material: peripheral blood. The V gene is TRBV5-4, the J gene TRBJ1-4; the match to TRBD1 covers 8 bases. In DNA, the CDR3 is TGTGCCAGCAGCTTGGATCTTCAGGGGGCCGGTGAAAAACTGTTTTTT. Translating it yields CASSLDLQGAGEKLFF.